This TCR beta chain was identified in a study of technical replicates of blood from a few donors. V lost 0 bases and J 7 bases, leaving 13 bases between the germline ends. This CDR3 is 14 amino acids long. Per the germline V gene, CDR1 is SSHAT and CDR2 is FNYEAQ (reference sequence). Measured with immunoSEQ multiplex PCR; TCRdb has only the in-frame clones, and not every one. The sample lists about 83,000 clones, 96% occurring once. This rearrangement joins TRBV7-7 to TRBJ2-7; weak D call: TRBD2 (5 bases). What was sequenced was T cells isolated from PBMCs. This clonotype originated in a human donor in good health. CDR3 residues: CASSLAGLESEQYF. In DNA form, the CDR3 reads TGTGCCAGCAGCTTAGCTGGACTGGAAAGTGAGCAGTACTTC.